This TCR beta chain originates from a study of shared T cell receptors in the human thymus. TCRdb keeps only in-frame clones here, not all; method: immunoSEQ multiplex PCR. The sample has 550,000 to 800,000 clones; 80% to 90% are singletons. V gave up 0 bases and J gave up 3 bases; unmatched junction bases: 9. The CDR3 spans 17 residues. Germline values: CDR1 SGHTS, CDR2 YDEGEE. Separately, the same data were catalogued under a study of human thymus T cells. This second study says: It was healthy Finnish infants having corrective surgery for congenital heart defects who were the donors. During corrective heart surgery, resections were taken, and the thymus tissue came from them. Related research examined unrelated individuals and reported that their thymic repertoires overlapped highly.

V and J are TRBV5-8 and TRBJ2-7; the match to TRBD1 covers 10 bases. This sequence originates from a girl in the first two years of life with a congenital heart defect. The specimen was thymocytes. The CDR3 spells CASSLVVSGTGDYEQYF. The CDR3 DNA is TGTGCCAGCAGCTTGGTCGTCAGCGGGACAGGGGACTACGAGCAGTACTTC. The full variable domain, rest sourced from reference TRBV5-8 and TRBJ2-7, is EAGVTQSPTHLIKTRGQQATLRCSPISGHTSVYWYQQALGLGLQFLLWYDEGEERNRGNFPPRFSGRQFPNYSSELNVNALELEDSALYLCASSLVVSGTGDYEQYFGPGTRLTVT.